One sample yielded the 2 T cell receptor beta chains listed below, sequenced in a study of cytomegalovirus exposure and HLA in healthy donors. Clones were read by immunoSEQ multiplex PCR, and TCRdb kept only the in-frame ones, dropping some. The repertoire holds 100,000 to 120,000 clones, with roughly 87% as singletons. The sample consisted of PBMCs. The receptors stem from a woman aged 18-30 years in good health and CMV-seronegative.

This clone was recorded only once. This chain connects TRBV11-3 to TRBJ2-2; D is uncertain. With 5 bases removed from V and 3 bases from J, the gap between germline ends came to 22 bases. The CDR3 has 18 residues. The germline gives CDR1 SGHNT, CDR2 YENEEA. The CDR3 DNA sequence: TGTGCCAGCAGCCAAAAAACAGCCCTCCGCTTCGACACCGGGGAGCTGTTTTTT. It translates to CASSQKTALRFDTGELFF.

V is TRBV4-3 and J is TRBJ2-3, with 9 positions matching TRBD2. The junction had 9 bases not matched to a gene; V was cut back by 0 bases and J by 5 bases. Germline lookup yields CDR1 LGHNA and CDR2 YSLEER. The CDR3 spans 17 residues. CDR3: CASSQDRASGEKDTQYF. Here the CDR3 DNA reads TGCGCCAGCAGCCAAGATAGGGCTAGCGGGGAGAAAGATACGCAGTATTTT.